These 26 T cell receptor beta chains were sequenced from one sample in a study of human T cells and chemical hapten exposure. Indicated time point: patch test 1, 2 weeks after DPC sensitization. Treatment reported: therapeutic diphenylcyclopropenone sensitization with weekly scalp DPC. MiXCR, run by TCRdb on the RACE reads, gives a single entry per CDR3 protein. The sample lists some 170,000 distinct CDR3 sequences; 20% to 25% were seen once. The sample here was whole blood, taken in connection with sensitization to the hapten diphenylcyclopropenone (DPC). These receptors all come from a woman aged 50 to 65 with alopecia areata. Some clones in this sample may be carry-over from other donors' samples.

V gene TRBV2 combines with J gene TRBJ2-1; D is unresolved. Germline V gene data show CDR1 as SNHLY and CDR2 as FYNNEI. V lost 3 bases, J lost 9 bases, and 9 bases lay in between. This CDR3 comprises 12 residues. The CDR3 DNA reads as TGTGCCAGCAGTGAGTACTGGGGTGAGCAGTTCTTC. Amino acid sequence: CASSEYWGEQFF.

This clonotype was found a few times. This chain joins TRBV7-9 and TRBJ2-1; 8 nucleotides align to TRBD2. Germline trimming cut 6 bases from V and 0 bases from J; bases unmatched to any gene: 7. Germline assignment: CDR1 SEHNR and CDR2 FQNEAQ (reference sequence). The CDR3 runs to 16 residues. CDR3 bases: TGTGCCAGCAGGGGGAGGAGCGGGAGCTCCTACAATGAGCAGTTCTTC. It yields the protein CASRGRSGSSYNEQFF.

This clonotype occurred a few times. The V and J genes are TRBV12-3 or TRBV12-4 and TRBJ2-5; TRBD1 aligns across 9 bases. V was pared by 4 bases and J by 5 bases, with 11 bases of the junction left unmatched. This CDR3 has 16 residues. The CDR3 region is CASSSLTGGGVETQYF. CDR3 nucleotides: TGTGCCAGCAGTTCACTGACAGGGGGTGGCGTGGAGACCCAGTACTTC.

The CDR3 region is CASSLEQGRSPLHF. In DNA, the CDR3 is TGCGCCAGCAGCTTAGAACAGGGACGATCACCCCTCCACTTT. J is TRBJ1-6 and V is TRBV5-1, with D possibly being TRBD1 (6 bases). Trimming removed 2 bases at V and 10 bases at J, with 13 bases between. CDR3 length equals 14 residues. The germline V gene encodes CDR1 SGHRS and CDR2 YFSETQ.

This clonotype was seen many times. The chain links TRBV15 to TRBJ2-1, with D uncertain. Germline CDR1 and CDR2: LNHNV and YYDKDF (reference sequence). This CDR3 region has 12 residues. Trimming stripped 0 bases from V and 5 bases from J, with 2 bases between. CDR3 nucleotides: TGTGCCACCAGCAGAGATAACAATGAGCAGTTCTTC. It is translated as CATSRDNNEQFF.

The chain uses TRBV12-3 or TRBV12-4 and TRBJ2-2; 7 positions match TRBD2. With V trimmed by 3 bases and J by 6 bases, 7 bases remained unmatched. This CDR3 spans 15 amino acids. The CDR3 reads CASSLSRETAGELFF. CDR3 DNA: TGTGCCAGCAGTTTGTCGCGGGAGACCGCCGGGGAGCTGTTTTTT.

The chain employs TRBV7-9 and TRBJ2-2; D is perhaps TRBD2 (6 bases). V lost 3 bases to trimming and J lost 10 bases, with 27 bases between them. The CDR3 contains 18 residues. Germline-derived CDR1 and CDR2 are SEHNR and FQNEAQ (reference sequence). The CDR3 DNA follows: TGTGCCAGCAGCTTTCCGCAGCGGGCGACTACAAGAAGAAAGGAGCTGTTTTTT. Translated, it gives CASSFPQRATTRRKELFF.

The chain combines TRBV3-1 with TRBJ2-3, with D hard to call. V was shortened by 4 bases and J by 3 bases, with 8 bases between the two germline ends. Germline V lookup: CDR1 LGHDT, CDR2 YNNKEL (reference sequence). The length of the CDR3 is 13 residues. This CDR3 reads CASSPLATDTQYF. The CDR3 nucleotides read TGTGCCAGCAGCCCTCTCGCGACAGATACGCAGTATTTT.

The genes are TRBV20-1 and TRBJ1-1, with no clear D. The V and J ends lost 2 bases and 5 bases respectively, with 12 bases between them. Germline loops: CDR1 DFQATT, CDR2 SNEGSKA (reference sequence). CDR3 length: 13 amino acids. The CDR3 bases are TGCAGTGCTAGAAGGGAAGGTGCTACTGAAGCTTTCTTT. This encodes CSARREGATEAFF.

The chain has TRBV3-1 and TRBJ2-2; D is undetermined. The CDR3 contains 16 residues. The germline CDR1 and CDR2 sequences are LGHDT and YNNKEL (reference sequence). The V end was cut by 4 bases, the J end by 3 bases, with 15 bases between. CDR3: CASSLRGLGDTGELFF. The CDR3 DNA follows: TGTGCCAGCAGCCTAAGAGGTTTAGGCGACACCGGGGAGCTGTTTTTT.

The chain employs TRBV5-1 and TRBJ1-6, with TRBD1 matching over 10 bases. With 4 bases clipped from V and 10 bases from J, the junction kept 5 bases outside the gene matches. This CDR3 is 14 amino acids long. Looked up from germline, CDR1 is SGHRS and CDR2 is YFSETQ. The CDR3 bases are TGCGCCAGCAGCAGAGGGACAGGGGAATCACCCCTCCACTTT. Residues: CASSRGTGESPLHF.

The table lists this clonotype with a few counts. The chain is built from TRBV24-1 and TRBJ2-3, with 8 positions matching TRBD1. The CDR3 contains 14 residues. J was trimmed by 8 bases and V by 4 bases; bases with no gene match: 7. Germline V gene data show CDR1 as KGHDR and CDR2 as SFDVKD. CDR3 amino acids: CATSERTGLGTQYF. DNA for the CDR3: TGTGCCACCAGTGAACGGACAGGGCTAGGTACGCAGTATTTT.

This clonotype showed up just a few times. V usage is TRBV2 and J usage is TRBJ2-2; D not resolved. Germline V lookup: CDR1 SNHLY, CDR2 FYNNEI. V shed 6 bases and J shed 2 bases, with 22 bases lying between them. The CDR3 has 18 residues. CDR3 sequence (DNA): TGTGCCAGCAGCCGCACTCCGTTTTATACTCTAAACACCGGGGAGCTGTTTTTT. This sequence encodes CASSRTPFYTLNTGELFF.

This clonotype was seen a few times. The chain carries TRBV6-5 and TRBJ1-1; D call uncertain. Germline lookup yields CDR1 MNHEY and CDR2 SVGAGI. The V and J ends lost 1 base and 6 bases respectively, with 12 bases between them. This CDR3 comprises 14 residues. The CDR3 here is CASSYFGESAEAFF. For the CDR3, the DNA is TGTGCCAGCAGTTACTTCGGGGAGAGCGCTGAAGCTTTCTTT.

V usage is TRBV25-1 and J usage is TRBJ2-1, with D possibly TRBD1 on 6 matching bases. The CDR3 is 16 residues long. CDR1 is MGHDK, CDR2 SYGVNS, per germline. V was shortened by 6 bases and J by 0 bases, with 15 bases between the two germline ends. The CDR3 nucleotides are TGTGCCAGCAGCCCCTATCTAGGGGGCTCCTACAATGAGCAGTTCTTC. It codes for CASSPYLGGSYNEQFF.

This clonotype was seen more than once but under ten times. This chain joins TRBV6-2 or TRBV6-3 and TRBJ2-7; D perhaps matches TRBD2 (5 bases). The V gene's germline CDR1 is MNHEY and CDR2 SVGEGT. V gave up 4 bases and J gave up 4 bases, with 8 bases separating them. The CDR3 is 12 residues long. CDR3 sequence: CASSSRTYEQYF. For the CDR3, the DNA is TGTGCCAGCAGTTCGCGGACTTACGAGCAGTACTTC.

The chain uses TRBV13 and TRBJ2-3; 10 nucleotides agree with TRBD2. The CDR3 contains 17 residues. The J segment lost 3 bases and the V segment lost 4 bases, leaving 10 bases of the junction unmatched. CDR1 is PRHDT, CDR2 FYEKMQ, per germline (reference sequence). CDR3 region: CASSSTEREGRTDTQYF. CDR3 sequence (DNA): TGTGCCAGCAGCTCCACAGAGCGGGAGGGCCGGACAGATACGCAGTATTTT.

V gene TRBV10-2 combines with J gene TRBJ2-7; TRBD1 or TRBD2 may be the D gene (5 bases each). V dropped 3 bases and J dropped 5 bases, with 14 bases sitting between them. Germline V CDR1 and CDR2: WSHSY, SAAADI. CDR3 size: 14 residues. DNA of the CDR3: TGCGCCAGCAGTGAAAGCGGCCAGGGCCACGAGCAGTACTTC. It translates to CASSESGQGHEQYF.

The table lists this clonotype with a few counts. The CDR3 DNA sequence: TGCAGCGTTCAAAGGGATAAATATAGCAATCAGCCCCAGCATTTT. Translating gives CSVQRDKYSNQPQHF. This chain joins TRBV29-1 and TRBJ1-5; D is uncertain. CDR3 length equals 15 residues. V was clipped by 5 bases and J by 0 bases, with 14 bases between them. CDR1 is SQVTM, CDR2 ANQGSEA, per germline.

The V and J genes are TRBV12-3 or TRBV12-4 and TRBJ2-7; tentative D call: TRBD2 (6 bases). This CDR3 is 14 amino acids long. The V gene lost 6 bases and the J gene lost 2 bases, with 14 bases spanning the gap. CDR3 DNA: TGTGCCAGCAGCCCGATCGGGGGACCCTACGAGCAGTACTTC. Translation: CASSPIGGPYEQYF.

The CDR3 nucleotides read TGTGCCAGCAGCTTAAGGGCGGGAGTAGATGAGCAGTACTTC. This gives the protein CASSLRAGVDEQYF. The chain is built from TRBV7-3 and TRBJ2-7; 7 nucleotides agree with TRBD2. Per the germline V gene, CDR1 is SGHTA and CDR2 is FQGTGA. The V and J ends lost 1 base and 7 bases, in that order; junction bases with no gene match: 7. CDR3 size: 14 residues.

This clonotype was seen a few times. The chain combines TRBV11-3 with TRBJ2-3; D possibly corresponds to TRBD1 (6 bases). This CDR3 spans 15 amino acids. In germline, CDR1 is SGHNT, CDR2 YENEEA. Trimming left V 1 base short and J 4 bases short, with 12 bases between. This CDR3 reads CASSLGGGVADTQYF. In nucleotides, the CDR3 is TGTGCCAGCAGCTTAGGAGGGGGAGTGGCAGATACGCAGTATTTT.

This clonotype occurred a few times. For the CDR3, the DNA is TGTGCCATCAGTGGGCGACAAGGGGGCGAGCAGTACTTC. It is translated as CAISGRQGGEQYF. This rearrangement joins TRBV10-3 to TRBJ2-7; D may be TRBD1 (6 bases). Trimming took 4 bases from V and 6 from J, leaving 13 bases between them. The V gene's germline CDR1 is ENHRY and CDR2 SYGVKD. The CDR3 length is 13 residues.

This clonotype has more than one count but fewer than ten. This rearrangement joins TRBV6-5 to TRBJ2-1; possibly TRBD1 or TRBD2 for D (5 bases each). From germline, CDR1 is MNHEY and CDR2 SVGAGI. This CDR3 region has 14 residues. V was trimmed by 5 bases and J by 5 bases, leaving 13 bases between them. The CDR3 protein is CASSTRDRNNEQFF. In DNA, the CDR3 is TGTGCCAGCAGTACCCGGGACCGAAACAATGAGCAGTTCTTC.

The chain has TRBV29-1 and TRBJ2-5, with D possibly TRBD1 on 6 matching bases. Germline V lookup: CDR1 SQVTM, CDR2 ANQGSEA. CDR3 size: 14 residues. V shed 6 bases and J shed 6 bases, with 20 bases lying between them. The CDR3 DNA sequence: TGCAGCGTCCTCGGAGCCAGGGGCGTTAAGACCCAGTACTTC. It codes for CSVLGARGVKTQYF.

The rearrangement uses TRBV5-1 and TRBJ1-1; D is possibly TRBD1 (5 bases). Trimming left V 0 bases short and J 0 bases short, with 15 bases between. This CDR3 spans 17 amino acids. Germline-derived CDR1 and CDR2 are SGHRS and YFSETQ. Here the CDR3 reads CASSLAPGPNMNTEAFF. The DNA for the CDR3 is TGCGCCAGCAGCTTGGCGCCAGGGCCCAATATGAACACTGAAGCTTTCTTT.